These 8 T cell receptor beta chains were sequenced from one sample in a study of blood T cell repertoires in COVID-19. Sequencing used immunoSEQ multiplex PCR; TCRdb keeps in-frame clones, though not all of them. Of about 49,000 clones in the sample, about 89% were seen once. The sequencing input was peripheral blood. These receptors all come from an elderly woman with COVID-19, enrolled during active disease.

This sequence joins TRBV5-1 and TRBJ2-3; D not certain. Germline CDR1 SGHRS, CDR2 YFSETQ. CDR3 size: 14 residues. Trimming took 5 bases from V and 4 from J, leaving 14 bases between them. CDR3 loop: CASRNNFLADTQYF. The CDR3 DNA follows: TGCGCCAGCAGAAACAATTTTCTTGCAGATACGCAGTATTTT.

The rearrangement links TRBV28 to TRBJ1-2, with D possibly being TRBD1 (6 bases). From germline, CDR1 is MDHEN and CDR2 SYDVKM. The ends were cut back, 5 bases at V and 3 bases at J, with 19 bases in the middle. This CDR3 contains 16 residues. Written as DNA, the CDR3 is TGTGCCAGCAGTCGGCTCCGGGCCACAGGGTACTATGGCTACACCTTC. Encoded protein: CASSRLRATGYYGYTF.

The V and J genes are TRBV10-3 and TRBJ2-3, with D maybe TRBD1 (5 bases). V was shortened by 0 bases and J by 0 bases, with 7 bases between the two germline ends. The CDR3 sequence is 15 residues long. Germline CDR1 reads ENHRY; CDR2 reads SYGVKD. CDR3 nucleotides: TGTGCCATCAGTGAGTCAGGGGCTAGCACAGATACGCAGTATTTT. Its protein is CAISESGASTDTQYF.

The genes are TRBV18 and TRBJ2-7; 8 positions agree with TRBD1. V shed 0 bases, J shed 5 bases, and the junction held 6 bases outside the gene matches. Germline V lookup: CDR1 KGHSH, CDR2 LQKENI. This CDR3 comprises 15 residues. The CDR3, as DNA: TGTGCCAGCTCACCACCGCGGACAGGGACCGACGAGCAGTACTTC. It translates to CASSPPRTGTDEQYF.

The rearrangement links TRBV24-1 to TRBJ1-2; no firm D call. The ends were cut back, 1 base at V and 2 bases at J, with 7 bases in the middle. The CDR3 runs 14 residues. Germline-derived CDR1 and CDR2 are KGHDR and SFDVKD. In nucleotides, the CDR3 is TGTGCCACCAGTGATTTTTGGCAGAACTATGGCTACACCTTC. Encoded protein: CATSDFWQNYGYTF.

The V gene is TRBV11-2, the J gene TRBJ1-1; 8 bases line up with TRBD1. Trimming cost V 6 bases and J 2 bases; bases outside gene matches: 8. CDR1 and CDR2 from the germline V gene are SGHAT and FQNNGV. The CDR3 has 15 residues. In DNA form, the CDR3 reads TGTGCCAGCAGTCGCGCCGGGACAGGCAACACTGAAGCTTTCTTT. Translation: CASSRAGTGNTEAFF.

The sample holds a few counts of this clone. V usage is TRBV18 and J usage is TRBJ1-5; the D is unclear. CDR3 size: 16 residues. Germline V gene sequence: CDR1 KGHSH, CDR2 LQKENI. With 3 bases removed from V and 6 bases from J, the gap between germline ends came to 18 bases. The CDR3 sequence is CASSPSSLGSGQPQHF. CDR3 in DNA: TGTGCCAGCTCACCGTCCTCTCTGGGCTCAGGTCAGCCCCAGCATTTT.

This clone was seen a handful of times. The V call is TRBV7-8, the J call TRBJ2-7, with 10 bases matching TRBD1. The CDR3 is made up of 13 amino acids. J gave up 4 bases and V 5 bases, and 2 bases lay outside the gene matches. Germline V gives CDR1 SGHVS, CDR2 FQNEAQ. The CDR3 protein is CASSPGQGYEQYF. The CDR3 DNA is TGTGCCAGCAGCCCGGGACAGGGGTACGAGCAGTACTTC.